This TCR beta chain is drawn from a study of blood T cell repertoires in COVID-19. At the level of the study: Whether acute or convalescent, the COVID-19 samples came from the United States, Italy and Spain. The analysed material was cDNA or gDNA that came from T cells, B-cell-depleted T cells, or PBMCs.

In the authors' methods: Quantification of nucleated cells was approximated via reference gene primer amplification. The table came from immunoSEQ multiplex PCR; TCRdb's copy has only in-frame clones and leaves some out. That table furnishes V, J and clone size, whereas the DNA furnished D and trimming. The repertoire holds 50,000 to 75,000 clones, with about 80% as singletons. This CDR3 is 12 amino acids long. Germline V gene data show CDR1 as SGHVS and CDR2 as FQNEAQ. A word on this clone: One end of the junction varies from germline; a read error may be responsible.

The receptor comes from a man of 80 years or more with active or convalescent COVID-19. This rearrangement joins TRBV7-8 to TRBJ2-7; a weak D match, TRBD2 (5 bases). Sequenced input: peripheral blood. The CDR3 region is CASSLANYEQYF. The CDR3 coding sequence is TGTGCCAGCAGCCTAGCCAACTACGAGCAGTACTTC.